This T cell receptor beta chain was captured in a study of CD8+ T cells in alopecia areata (dated by TCRdb to the late 2010s). Notes on the research overall: The treated patients took part in an open-label pilot trial in which moderate-to-severe alopecia areata was treated with oral tofacitinib at 5 to 10 mg twice daily. The study used high-throughput TCRbeta sequencing to examine T cell clonal expansion in alopecia areata, in both the C3H/HeJ mouse model and human patients. Scalp clonality was compared among normal scalp (n=4), patchy alopecia areata scalp (n=8), and alopecia totalis/universalis scalp (n=8). TCRbeta CDR3 regions were amplified by immunoSEQ multiplex PCR with 35 Vbeta forward and 13 Jbeta reverse primers. The RNA source kit depended on sample type: the PAXgene miRNA kit for fixed scalp, the miRNeasy kit for PBMCs, and the RNeasy kit for mouse skin. Disease severity in treated patients was measured with the SALT score, which quantifies the percentage of affected scalp surface area. Biopsies were taken from tofacitinib-treated patients at baseline and at 4 and 24 weeks of treatment, and a later scalp biopsy was taken in several of the tofacitinib-treated patients. In humans, TCRbeta sequencing was performed on scalp tissue and on sorted CD4+ and CD8+ peripheral blood T cells from healthy controls and from patients with patchy or totalis/universalis alopecia areata. Tofacitinib was administered for 6 to 18 months, and 6 months of follow-up off drug were then conducted to assess delayed response and recurrence.

Read against the paper, the sample's time point label means: roughly 26 weeks on oral tofacitinib. Taken with the paper, the label for treatment or condition translates to: oral pan-JAK inhibitor, 5-10 mg twice daily. From alopecia areata patients, peripheral blood was collected along with lesional scalp punch biopsies. PBMCs were separated by density centrifugation and stained for CD3, CD4 and CD8, after which CD4+ and CD8+ T cells were sorted on a FACSAria. What the research found in general, with its limitations: The treated cohort was small, with a single nonresponder, so links between baseline CD8+ expansion and response need larger studies. Scalp TCR repertoire analysis is complicated because resident alphabeta T cells in normal human skin are also sequenced, whereas mouse skin is dominated by gammadelta T cells. Tofacitinib significantly decreased scalp clonality and the number of expanded CD8+ clones among the top 100 scalp clones. Many expanded lesional clones persisted in scalp and blood during tofacitinib treatment, which may partly explain relapse after stopping treatment. Shared TCR sequences between patients were less evident than in mice, which may be partly attributable to HLA diversity in the patient population. Higher clonality and more expanded CD8+ clones were observed in lesional scalp than in normal scalp, particularly in alopecia totalis/universalis, a finding suggestive of antigenic drive.

Library construction relied on the immunoSEQ multiplex PCR assay. To provide template for TCR sequencing, every sample had RNA extracted and reverse transcribed into cDNA. First-strand cDNA was synthesized using SuperScript III with a 2:1 mix of oligo-dT and random hexamers. A synthetic immune receptor repertoire was used to gauge amplification bias, and whatever bias remained was removed computationally. As for the original processing: After raw reads were preprocessed to remove errors, the CDR3 was defined following IMGT conventions as running from the conserved cysteine to phenylalanine. Clonality was computed by normalizing Shannon entropy by log2 of the number of productive unique TCRs and subtracting the result from 1. Scalp TCRbeta sequences were cross-referenced with sorted blood CD4 and CD8 repertoires so that the CD4 or CD8 identity of scalp clones could be inferred. This immuneACCESS table, as held by TCRdb, lists in-frame sequences with V and J called but not all clones. Of the missing ones, under half trace to an unresolved V gene in checked studies; the others have no known cause. Clonal size and the V and J genes are those of that table, whereas D and trimming came from the DNA. In all, the sample holds approximately 160,000 clones, and approximately 57% of those were seen once. The top ten constitute more than 13% of the sample.

This clone was detected a few times. Its recognized antigen is unknown. No clone much larger than this one lies a single base away; base qualities are absent. The sample was CD4+ T cells sorted from blood, taken at week 24, from a patient treated with tofacitinib. The source of this sequence is a human donor with alopecia areata.

The CDR3 protein is CASSLTSREGSPLHF. The DNA sequence reads TGCGCCAGCAGCTTGACCTCCAGGGAGGGTTCACCCCTCCACTTT. The chain employs TRBV5-1 and TRBJ1-6, and TRBD1 may be the D gene, going by 5 matching bases. Its CDR3 holds 15 amino acids, cysteine through phenylalanine. CDR3 DNA only is kept here, 45 bases in frame from base 1. At the junction V is shortened by 1 base and J by 9 bases, with 14 bases in between. As encoded in the germline V gene, CDR1 is SGHRS while CDR2 is YFSETQ.